This TCR beta chain was captured by sequencing in a study of regulatory T cells in long-lasting Graves disease. General study points: TCR diversity was lower in persistent Graves' patients (versus newly diagnosed ones).

Germline V gene sequence: CDR1 DFQATT, CDR2 SNEGSKA (reference sequence). The CDR3 consists of 11 residues. V shed 7 bases and J shed 6 bases, with 12 bases lying between them. Time point denoted: persistent/refractory GD, antithyroid drugs over 5 years with positive TRAb. The TCR library was prepared using RNA isolated from PBMCs. HTBI primers from iRepertoire and Arm-PCR of CDR3 regions yielded the TCR beta libraries. TCRdb re-called the multiplex PCR reads through MiXCR, storing one row per CDR3 protein. The sample contains 300,000 to 400,000 distinct CDR3 sequences, roughly a fifth of which appear only once. This clonotype was recorded at least ten times. Its antigen remains unidentified.

The TCR originated in a female donor with Graves disease. Sequenced material: peripheral blood mononuclear cells (PBMCs), taken when the disease was refractory, from a patient treated with antithyroid drugs. The chain has TRBV20-1 and TRBJ2-5; TRBD2 is a possible D gene (5 bases). The chain's CDR3 is CSVGDGKTQYF. The CDR3 bases are TGCAGTGTGGGAGACGGAAAGACCCAGTACTTC.